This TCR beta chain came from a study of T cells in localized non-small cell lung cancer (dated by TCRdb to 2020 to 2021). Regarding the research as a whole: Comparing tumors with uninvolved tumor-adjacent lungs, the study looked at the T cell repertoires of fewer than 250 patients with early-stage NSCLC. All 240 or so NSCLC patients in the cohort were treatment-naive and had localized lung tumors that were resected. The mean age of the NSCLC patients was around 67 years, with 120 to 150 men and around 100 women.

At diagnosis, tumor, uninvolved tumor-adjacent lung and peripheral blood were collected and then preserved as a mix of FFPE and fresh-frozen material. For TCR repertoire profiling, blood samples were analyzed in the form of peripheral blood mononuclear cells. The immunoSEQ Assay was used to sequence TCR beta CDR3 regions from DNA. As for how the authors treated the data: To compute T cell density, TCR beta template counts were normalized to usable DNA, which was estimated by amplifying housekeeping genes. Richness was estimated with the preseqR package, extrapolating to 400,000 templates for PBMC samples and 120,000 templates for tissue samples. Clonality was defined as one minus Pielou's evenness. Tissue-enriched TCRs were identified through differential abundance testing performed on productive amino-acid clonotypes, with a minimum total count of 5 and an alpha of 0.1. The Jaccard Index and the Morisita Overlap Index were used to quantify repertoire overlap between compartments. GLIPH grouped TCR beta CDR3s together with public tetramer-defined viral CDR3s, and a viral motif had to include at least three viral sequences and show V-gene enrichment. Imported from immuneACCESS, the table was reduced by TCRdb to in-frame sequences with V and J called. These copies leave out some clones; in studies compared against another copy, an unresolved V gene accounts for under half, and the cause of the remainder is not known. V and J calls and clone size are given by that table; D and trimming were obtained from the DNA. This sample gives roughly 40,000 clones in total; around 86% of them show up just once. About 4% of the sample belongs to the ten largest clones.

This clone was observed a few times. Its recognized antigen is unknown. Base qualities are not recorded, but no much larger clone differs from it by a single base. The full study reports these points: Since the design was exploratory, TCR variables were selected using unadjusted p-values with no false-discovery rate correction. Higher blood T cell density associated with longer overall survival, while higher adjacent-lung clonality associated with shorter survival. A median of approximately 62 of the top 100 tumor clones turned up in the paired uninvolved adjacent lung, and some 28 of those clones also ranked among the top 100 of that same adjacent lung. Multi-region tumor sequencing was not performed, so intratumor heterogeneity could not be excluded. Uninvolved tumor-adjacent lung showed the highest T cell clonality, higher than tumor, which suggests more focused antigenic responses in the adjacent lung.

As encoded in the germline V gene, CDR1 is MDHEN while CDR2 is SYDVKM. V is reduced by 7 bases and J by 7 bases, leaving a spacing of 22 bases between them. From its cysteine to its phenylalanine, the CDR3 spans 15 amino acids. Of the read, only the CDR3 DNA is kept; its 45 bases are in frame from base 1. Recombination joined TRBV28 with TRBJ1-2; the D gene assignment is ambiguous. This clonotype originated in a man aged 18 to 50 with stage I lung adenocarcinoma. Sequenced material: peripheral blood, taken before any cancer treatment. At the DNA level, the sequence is TGTGCCAGCACTACGGGAGGGTCCGAGGGTCTTGGCTACACCTTC. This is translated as CASTTGGSEGLGYTF.